The T cell receptor (beta chain) under discussion was sequenced for a study of T cells in Graves' hyperthyroidism and ophthalmopathy. No progression to ophthalmopathy during 18 months of follow-up defined stable disease. Disease duration under 2 months; hyperthyroidism patients were aged 18 to 65. Template material for amplifying TCR beta CDR3 regions consisted of RNA transcripts. Using the HTBI primer set, a first-round RT-PCR was run on the TCR CDR3. TCRdb ran MiXCR on the multiplex PCR reads and lists one entry per CDR3 protein. Seen here are around 520,000 distinct CDR3 sequences, roughly an eighth observed once, and the top ten hold about 17%. Trimming pared 2 bases from V and 8 bases from J, leaving 16 bases between. In germline, CDR1 is SGHDT, CDR2 YYEEEE. This CDR3 contains 14 residues.

The source is a woman younger than 30 with Graves' hyperthyroidism. What was sequenced was blood. The chain joins TRBV5-6 to TRBJ1-2; the D gene is possibly TRBD1 (6 bases). The CDR3 DNA reads as TGTGCCAGCAGCTTTTCAGGGGTTTCGGGAGGCTACACCTTC. As protein: CASSFSGVSGGYTF.